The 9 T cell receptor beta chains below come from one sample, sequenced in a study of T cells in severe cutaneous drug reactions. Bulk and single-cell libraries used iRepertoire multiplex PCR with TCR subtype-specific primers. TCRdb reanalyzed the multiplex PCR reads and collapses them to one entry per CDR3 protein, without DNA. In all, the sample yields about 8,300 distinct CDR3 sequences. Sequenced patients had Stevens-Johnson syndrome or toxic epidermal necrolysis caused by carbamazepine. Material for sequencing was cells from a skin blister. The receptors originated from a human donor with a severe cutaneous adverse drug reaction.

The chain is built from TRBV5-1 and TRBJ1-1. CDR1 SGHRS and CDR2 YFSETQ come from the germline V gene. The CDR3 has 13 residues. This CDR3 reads CASSDGLNTEAFF.

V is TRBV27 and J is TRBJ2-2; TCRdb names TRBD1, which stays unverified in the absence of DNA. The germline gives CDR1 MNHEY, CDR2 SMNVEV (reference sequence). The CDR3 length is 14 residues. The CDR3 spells CASSVREGAGELFF.

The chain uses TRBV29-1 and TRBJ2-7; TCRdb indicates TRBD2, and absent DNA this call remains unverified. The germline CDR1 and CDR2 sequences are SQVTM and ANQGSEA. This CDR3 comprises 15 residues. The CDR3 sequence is CSVMGGLAGTYEQYF.

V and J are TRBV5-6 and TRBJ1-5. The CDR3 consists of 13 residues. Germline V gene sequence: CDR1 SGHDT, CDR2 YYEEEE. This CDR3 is CASSLGRLLPQHF.

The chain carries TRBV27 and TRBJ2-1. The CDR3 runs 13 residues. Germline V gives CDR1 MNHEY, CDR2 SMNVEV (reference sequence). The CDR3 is CASSLFLDNEQFF.

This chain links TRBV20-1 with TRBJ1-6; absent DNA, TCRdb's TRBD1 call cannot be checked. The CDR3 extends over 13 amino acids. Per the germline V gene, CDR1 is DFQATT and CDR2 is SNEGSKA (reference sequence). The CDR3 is CRVGDGGGSPLHF.

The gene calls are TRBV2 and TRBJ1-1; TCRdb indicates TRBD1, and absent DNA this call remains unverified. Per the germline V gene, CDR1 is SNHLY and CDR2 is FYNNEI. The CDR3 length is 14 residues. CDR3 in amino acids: CASSEAGGNTEAFF.

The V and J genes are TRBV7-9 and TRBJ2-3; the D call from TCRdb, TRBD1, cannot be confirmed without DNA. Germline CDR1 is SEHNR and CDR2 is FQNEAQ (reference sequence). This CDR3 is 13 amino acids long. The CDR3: CASSLWDKQTQYF. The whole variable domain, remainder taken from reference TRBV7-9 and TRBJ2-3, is DTGVSQNPRHKITKRGQNVTFRCDPISEHNRLYWYRQTLGQGPEFLTYFQNEAQLEKSRLLSDRFSAERPKGSFSTLEIQRTEQGDSAMYLCASSLWDKQTQYFGPGTRLTVL.

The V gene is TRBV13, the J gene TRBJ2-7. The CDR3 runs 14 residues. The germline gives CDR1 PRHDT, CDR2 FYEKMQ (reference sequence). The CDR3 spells CASSLASAGYEQYF.